This TCR beta chain was observed in a study of low-dose radiotherapy and immunotherapy resistance in tumors (dated 2022 in TCRdb). Broadly, across the study: Cohort 1 received 0.5 Gy per fraction every 2 weeks, with a prescribed total PTV dose of 6.5 Gy. For Cohort 2, the dose was 1 Gy per fraction given every two weeks, adding up to 13 Gy in total across 26 weeks. Nivolumab and ipilimumab were both given intravenously, with nivolumab at a 240 mg flat dose every two weeks and ipilimumab at 1 mg/kg every six weeks. Cyclophosphamide 200 mg/m2 was given intravenously every two weeks, one day before each radiation and immunotherapy administration. Starting on cycle 1 day 1, patients took 300 mg of aspirin by mouth once a day for four cycles. Randomization of trial participants into treatment groups was not performed. Eight patients were included in the translational analysis, namely three from the first dose cohort plus the first five from the second dose cohort.

The sample was run on an Illumina HiSeq 2500. To make first-strand cDNA, Superscript III was used along with a set of TRAV- and TRBV-specific primers so that both the TCRalpha and TCRbeta chains were covered. An approximately 20-cycle PCR with Phusion amplified the TCRs, pairing a constant-region primer with the adapter that was attached to the V primers. The MessageAmp II aRNA Amplification Kit was used to amplify the isolated mRNA, with in vitro transcription run for 16 hours at 37 degrees C. The Dynabeads mRNA DIRECT Purification Kit was used to isolate the mRNA for TCR sequencing. Indexed Illumina adapters were added in a second Phusion PCR of about 26 cycles, and the PCR products were purified with AMPure XP beads. In the source study's methods: Custom Perl scripts were used to pool TCR sequences that encoded the same protein, to remove out-of-frame sequences, and to calculate the abundance of each clonotype. TCR sequences supported by only a single read were excluded from analysis. The metrics used to describe the repertoires included Shannon entropy, Gini index, clonality, richness, and the frequency of TCRs shared between repertoires. TCRdb handled the public reads itself, with Q25 trimming in fastp and clone calling in MiXCR, and kept productive beta chains. Records with the same CDR3 protein are collapsed into one entry carrying the most frequent genes and DNA. The V and J calls shown here were made by TCRdb, not taken from the authors' results. In all, the sample holds tens of thousands of distinct CDR3 sequences, and 15% to 20% of those were seen once. The top ten clonotypes cover about 2.5% of the sample.

The CDR3 sequence holds 13 residues, the cysteine and phenylalanine included. Only CDR3 DNA is held: 39 bases, read in frame from base 1. The meaning of the sample's time point label: before trial treatment. The donors came from RACIN, which was a single-arm phase I dose-escalation trial that paired nivolumab and ipilimumab with aspirin, low-dose cyclophosphamide and low-dose radiotherapy. Patients with advanced, TIL-negative solid tumors were considered eligible. This clonotype came up many times. Its antigen is not yet known. The junction shows a germline mismatch at one end, possibly a read error. The rearranged chain carries TRBV12-3 or TRBV12-4 and TRBJ2-1; TRBD1 fits 8 bases in the junction. This receptor was taken from a male donor with prostate cancer. The material sequenced was PBMCs, taken before treatment. The DNA reads as follows: TGTGCCAGCAGTTTTTGGGAGACAGGGGAGCTGTTCTTC. The translation is CASSFWETGELFF.